The sequence of this TCR beta chain was determined in a study of shared clonotypes between healthy human individuals. Sequenced by immunoSEQ multiplex PCR; TCRdb stores in-frame clones only, minus some. This sample yields about 480,000 clones, of which roughly 78% are seen a single time; over 10% belongs to the top ten. The CDR3 contains 13 residues. From germline, CDR1 is MNHEY and CDR2 SVGAGI. V was pared by 5 bases and J by 2 bases, with 10 bases between. Donors comprised healthy HIV-negative adults lacking recent acute infections or vaccinations. The specimen sequenced was PBMCs. The J gene is TRBJ2-7, the V gene TRBV6-5; TRBD2 might be the D (5 bases). This clonotype was sampled from a woman aged 40 to 49 in good health. Some clones in this sample may be carry-over from other donors' samples. The DNA of the CDR3 is TGTGCCAGCAGTGAGGGAGAGACCTACGAGCAGTACTTC. Its protein product is CASSEGETYEQYF.